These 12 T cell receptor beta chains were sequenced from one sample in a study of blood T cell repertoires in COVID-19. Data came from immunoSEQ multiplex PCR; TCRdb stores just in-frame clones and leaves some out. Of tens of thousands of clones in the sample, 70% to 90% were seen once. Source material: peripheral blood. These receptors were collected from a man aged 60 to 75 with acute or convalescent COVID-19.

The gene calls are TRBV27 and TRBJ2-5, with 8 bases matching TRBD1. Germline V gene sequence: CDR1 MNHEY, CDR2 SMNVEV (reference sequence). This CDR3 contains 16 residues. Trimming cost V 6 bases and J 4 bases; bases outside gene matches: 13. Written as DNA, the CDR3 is TGTGCCAGCAGGCGGACAGGGTCGTTTCCGGGAGAGACCCAGTACTTC. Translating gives CASRRTGSFPGETQYF.

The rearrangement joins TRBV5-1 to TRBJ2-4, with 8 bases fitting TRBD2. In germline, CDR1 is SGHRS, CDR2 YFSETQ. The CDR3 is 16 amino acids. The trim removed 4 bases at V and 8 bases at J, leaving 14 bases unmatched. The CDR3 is CASSPGSGGGLDIQYF. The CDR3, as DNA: TGCGCCAGCAGCCCGGGGAGCGGGGGCGGTCTGGACATTCAGTACTTC. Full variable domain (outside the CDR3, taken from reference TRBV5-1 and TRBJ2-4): KAGVTQTPRYLIKTRGQQVTLSCSPISGHRSVSWYQQTPGQGLQFLFEYFSETQRNKGNFPGRFSGRQFSNSRSEMNVSTLELGDSALYLCASSPGSGGGLDIQYFGAGTRLSVL.

The CDR3: CASSLAPRDTRRTGELFF. The CDR3 coding sequence is TGCGCCAGCAGCTTGGCCCCCCGGGACACTCGACGAACCGGGGAGCTGTTTTTT. The V call is TRBV5-1, the J call TRBJ2-2, with a tentative D call TRBD1 (6 bases). The CDR3 runs 18 residues. Trimming removed 0 bases from V and 5 bases from J, with 20 bases in between. Germline V gives CDR1 SGHRS, CDR2 YFSETQ.

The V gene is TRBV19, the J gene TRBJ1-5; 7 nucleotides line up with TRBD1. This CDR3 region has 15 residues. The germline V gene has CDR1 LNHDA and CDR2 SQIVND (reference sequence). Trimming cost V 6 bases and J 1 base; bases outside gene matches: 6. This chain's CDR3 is CASRKTGRSNQPQHF. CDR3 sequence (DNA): TGTGCCAGTAGGAAGACAGGGAGAAGCAATCAGCCCCAGCATTTT.

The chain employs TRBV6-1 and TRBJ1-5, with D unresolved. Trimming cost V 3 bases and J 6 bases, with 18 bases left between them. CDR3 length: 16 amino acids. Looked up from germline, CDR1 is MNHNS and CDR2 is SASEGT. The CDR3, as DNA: TGTGCCAGCAGTGATAATTGGCGGGCAGGCGGTCAGCCCCAGCATTTT. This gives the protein CASSDNWRAGGQPQHF.

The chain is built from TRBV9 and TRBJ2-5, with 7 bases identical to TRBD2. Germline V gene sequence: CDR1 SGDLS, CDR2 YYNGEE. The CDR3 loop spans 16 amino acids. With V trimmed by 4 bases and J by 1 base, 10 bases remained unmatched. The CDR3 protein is CASSTRSTSVQETQYF. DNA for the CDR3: TGTGCCAGCAGCACTCGAAGTACTAGCGTCCAAGAGACCCAGTACTTC.

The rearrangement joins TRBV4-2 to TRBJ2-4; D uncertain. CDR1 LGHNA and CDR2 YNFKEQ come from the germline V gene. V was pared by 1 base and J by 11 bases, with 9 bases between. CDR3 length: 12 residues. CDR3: CASSQVVGFQYF. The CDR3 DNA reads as TGTGCCAGCAGCCAAGTGGTCGGGTTTCAGTACTTC.

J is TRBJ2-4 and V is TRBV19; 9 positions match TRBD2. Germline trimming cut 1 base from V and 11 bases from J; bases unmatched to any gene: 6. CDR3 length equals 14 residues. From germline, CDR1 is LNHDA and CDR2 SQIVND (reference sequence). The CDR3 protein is CASSIGSSGSLQYF. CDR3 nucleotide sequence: TGTGCCAGTAGTATAGGTAGTAGCGGGAGTCTTCAGTACTTC.

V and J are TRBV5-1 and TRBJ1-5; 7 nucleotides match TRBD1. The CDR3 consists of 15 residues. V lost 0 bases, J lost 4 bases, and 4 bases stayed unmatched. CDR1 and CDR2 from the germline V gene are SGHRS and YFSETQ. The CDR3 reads CASSLDTGANQPQHF. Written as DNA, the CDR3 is TGCGCCAGCAGCTTGGACACAGGGGCTAATCAGCCCCAGCATTTT.

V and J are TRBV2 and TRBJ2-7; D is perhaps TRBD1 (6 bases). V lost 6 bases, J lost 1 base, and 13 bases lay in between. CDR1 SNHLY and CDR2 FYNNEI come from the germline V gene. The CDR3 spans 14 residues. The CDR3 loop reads CASRARDNSYEQYF. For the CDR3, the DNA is TGTGCCAGCAGGGCCCGGGACAATTCCTACGAGCAGTACTTC.

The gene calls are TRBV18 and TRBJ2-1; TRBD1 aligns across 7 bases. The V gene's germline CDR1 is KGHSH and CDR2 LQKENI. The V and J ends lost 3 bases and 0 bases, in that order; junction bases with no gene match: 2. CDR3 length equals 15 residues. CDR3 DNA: TGTGCCAGCTCACCCGGGACAGTCTCCTACAATGAGCAGTTCTTC. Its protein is CASSPGTVSYNEQFF.

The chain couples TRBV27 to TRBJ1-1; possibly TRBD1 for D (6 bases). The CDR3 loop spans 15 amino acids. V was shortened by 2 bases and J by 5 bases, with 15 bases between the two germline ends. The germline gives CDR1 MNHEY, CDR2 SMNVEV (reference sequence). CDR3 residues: CASSLEGTPLTEAFF. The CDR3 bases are TGTGCCAGCAGTTTAGAAGGGACACCTCTAACTGAAGCTTTCTTT.